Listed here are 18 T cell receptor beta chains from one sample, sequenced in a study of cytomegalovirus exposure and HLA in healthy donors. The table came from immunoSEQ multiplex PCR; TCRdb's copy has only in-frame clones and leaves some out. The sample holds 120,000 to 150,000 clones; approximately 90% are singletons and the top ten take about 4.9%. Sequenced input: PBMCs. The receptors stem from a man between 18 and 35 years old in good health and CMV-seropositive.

The chain's CDR3 is CASSEPGSWNTEAFF. The DNA of the CDR3 is TGTGCCAGCAGCGAACCGGGATCATGGAACACTGAAGCTTTCTTT. The chain couples TRBV7-8 to TRBJ1-1; unclear D gene. The CDR3 runs to 15 residues. Trimming pared 5 bases from V and 1 base from J, leaving 14 bases between. Germline V gene data show CDR1 as SGHVS and CDR2 as FQNEAQ.

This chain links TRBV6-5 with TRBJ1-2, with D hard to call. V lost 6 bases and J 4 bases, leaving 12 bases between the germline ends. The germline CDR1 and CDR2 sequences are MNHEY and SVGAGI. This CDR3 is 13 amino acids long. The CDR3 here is CASSFTEFYGYTF. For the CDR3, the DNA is TGTGCCAGCAGCTTTACCGAGTTCTATGGCTACACCTTC.

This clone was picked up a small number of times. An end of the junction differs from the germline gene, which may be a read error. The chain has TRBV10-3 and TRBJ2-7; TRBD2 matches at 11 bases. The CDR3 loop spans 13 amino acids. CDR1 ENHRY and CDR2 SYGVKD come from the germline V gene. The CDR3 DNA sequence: TGTGCCATCAGTGACGCCAAAACTAGCGGGAGACACTTC. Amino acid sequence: CAISDAKTSGRHF.

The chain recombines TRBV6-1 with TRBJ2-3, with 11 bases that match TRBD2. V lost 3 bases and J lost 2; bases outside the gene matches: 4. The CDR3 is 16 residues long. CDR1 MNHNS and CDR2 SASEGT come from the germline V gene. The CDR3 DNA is TGTGCCAGCAGTGATATAGCGGGAGGGATCACAGATACGCAGTATTTT. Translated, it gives CASSDIAGGITDTQYF.

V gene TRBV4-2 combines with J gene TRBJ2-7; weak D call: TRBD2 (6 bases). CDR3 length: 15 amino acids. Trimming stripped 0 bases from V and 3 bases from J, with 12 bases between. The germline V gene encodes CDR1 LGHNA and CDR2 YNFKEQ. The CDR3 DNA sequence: TGTGCCAGCAGCCAAGATAGCGGACTCCTCTACGAGCAGTACTTC. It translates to CASSQDSGLLYEQYF.

Here the CDR3 DNA reads TGTGCCAGCAGCGCCTTTTCCGGGACAGGGAACTACGAGCAGTACTTC. Residues: CASSAFSGTGNYEQYF. J is TRBJ2-7 and V is TRBV9; 9 positions match TRBD1. The trim removed 3 bases at V and 3 bases at J, leaving 10 bases unmatched. Germline lookup yields CDR1 SGDLS and CDR2 YYNGEE. The CDR3 runs to 16 residues.

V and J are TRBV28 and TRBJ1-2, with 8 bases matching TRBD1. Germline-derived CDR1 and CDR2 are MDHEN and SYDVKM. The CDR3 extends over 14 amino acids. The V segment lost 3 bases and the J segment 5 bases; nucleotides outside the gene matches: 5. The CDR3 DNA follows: TGTGCCAGCAGTTTCGACAGGGGCGCGTATGGCTACACCTTC. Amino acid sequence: CASSFDRGAYGYTF.

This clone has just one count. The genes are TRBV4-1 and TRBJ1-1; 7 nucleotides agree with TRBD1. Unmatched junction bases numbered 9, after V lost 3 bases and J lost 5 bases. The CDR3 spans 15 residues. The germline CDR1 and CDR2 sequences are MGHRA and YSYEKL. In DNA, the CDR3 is TGCGCCAGCAGCCATAGACAGGGAAAATGGACTGAAGCTTTCTTT. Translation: CASSHRQGKWTEAFF.

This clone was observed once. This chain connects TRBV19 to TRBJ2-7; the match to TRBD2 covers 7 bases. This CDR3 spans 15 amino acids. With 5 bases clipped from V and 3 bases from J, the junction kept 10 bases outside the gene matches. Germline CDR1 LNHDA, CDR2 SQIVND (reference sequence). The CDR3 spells CASSLPGGSSYEQYF. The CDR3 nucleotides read TGTGCCAGTAGTCTACCCGGCGGGAGTAGCTACGAGCAGTACTTC.

CDR3 sequence reads: CASRKIEGDYGYTF. The CDR3 coding sequence is TGTGCCAGCAGAAAGATAGAGGGAGACTATGGCTACACCTTC. This chain uses TRBV9 with TRBJ1-2, with unresolved D. V lost 5 bases and J lost 3, with 14 bases in between. The CDR3 sequence is 14 residues long. The germline CDR1 and CDR2 sequences are SGDLS and YYNGEE.

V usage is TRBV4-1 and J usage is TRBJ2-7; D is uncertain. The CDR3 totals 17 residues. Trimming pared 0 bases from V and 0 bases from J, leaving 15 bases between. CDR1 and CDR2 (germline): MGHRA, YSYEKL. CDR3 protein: CASSQEFALTISYEQYF. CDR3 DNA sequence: TGCGCCAGCAGCCAAGAATTCGCCCTTACTATCTCCTACGAGCAGTACTTC.

The CDR3 region is CASSFSGDRVYEQYF. The CDR3 region has the DNA TGTGCCAGCAGCTTCTCCGGGGACAGGGTCTACGAGCAGTACTTC. V is TRBV5-4 and J is TRBJ2-7, with 9 bases that match TRBD1. The CDR3 runs to 15 residues. Trimming removed 2 bases from V and 3 bases from J; junction bases left unmatched: 6. Germline values: CDR1 SGHNT, CDR2 YYREEE (reference sequence).

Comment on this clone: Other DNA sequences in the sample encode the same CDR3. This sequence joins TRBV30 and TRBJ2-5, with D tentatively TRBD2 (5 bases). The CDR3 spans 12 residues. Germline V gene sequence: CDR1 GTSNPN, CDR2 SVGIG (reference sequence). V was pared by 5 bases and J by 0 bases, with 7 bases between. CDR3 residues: CAWSRDQETQYF. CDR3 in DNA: TGTGCCTGGTCGAGGGACCAAGAGACCCAGTACTTC.

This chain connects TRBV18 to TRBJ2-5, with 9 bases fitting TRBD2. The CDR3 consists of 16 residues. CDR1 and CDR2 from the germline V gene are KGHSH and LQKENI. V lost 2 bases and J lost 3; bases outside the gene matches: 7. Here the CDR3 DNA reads TGTGCCAGCTCACCAGGTAGCGGGGGCTTAAAAGAGACCCAGTACTTC. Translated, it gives CASSPGSGGLKETQYF.

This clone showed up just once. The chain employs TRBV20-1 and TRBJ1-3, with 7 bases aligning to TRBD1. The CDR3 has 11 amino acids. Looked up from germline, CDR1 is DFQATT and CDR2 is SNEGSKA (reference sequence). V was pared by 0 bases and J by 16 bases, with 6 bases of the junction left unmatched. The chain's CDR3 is CSARDTRGSYF. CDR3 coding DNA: TGCAGTGCTAGAGATACCAGGGGGTCGTATTTT.

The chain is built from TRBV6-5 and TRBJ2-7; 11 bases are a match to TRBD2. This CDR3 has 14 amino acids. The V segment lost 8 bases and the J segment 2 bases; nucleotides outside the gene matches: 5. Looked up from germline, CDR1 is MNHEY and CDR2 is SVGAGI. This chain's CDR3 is CASGGTSGAYEQYF. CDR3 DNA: TGTGCCAGCGGAGGGACTAGCGGAGCCTACGAGCAGTACTTC.

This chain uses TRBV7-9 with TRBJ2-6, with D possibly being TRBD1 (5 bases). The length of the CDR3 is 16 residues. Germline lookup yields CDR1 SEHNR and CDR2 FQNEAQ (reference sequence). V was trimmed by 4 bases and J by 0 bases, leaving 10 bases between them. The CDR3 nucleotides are TGTGCCAGCAGCTCAGGGTGGGACTCTGGGGCCAACGTCCTGACTTTC. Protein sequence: CASSSGWDSGANVLTF.

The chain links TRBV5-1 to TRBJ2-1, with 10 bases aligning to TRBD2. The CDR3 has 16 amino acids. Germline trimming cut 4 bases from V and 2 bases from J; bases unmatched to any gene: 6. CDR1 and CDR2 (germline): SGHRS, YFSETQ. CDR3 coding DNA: TGCGCCAGCAGCCCCCCTAGCGGGGGCCCCTACAATGAGCAGTTCTTC. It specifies CASSPPSGGPYNEQFF.